This is a list of T cell receptor beta chains from one sample in a study of T cell repertoires in cytomegalovirus infection. Which antigens these TCRs recognize remains unknown. TCRdb re-analysed the reads in MiXCR, keeping a single row per CDR3 protein. The sample includes hundreds of thousands of distinct CDR3 sequences, about 30% of them seen just once. The source material was cultured PBMCs, sampled from culture after CMV antigen stimulation. Every receptor here comes from a human donor in good health (CMV status not recorded). Some clones in this sample may be carry-over from other donors' samples. The CDR3 runs from the conserved cysteine through the conserved F or W. The order of the fields is D gene, J gene, V gene, clone size, CDR3 protein, CDR3 DNA. D genes are given only for firm matches. Clone size is shown for a subset of rows, as once, few, many or a class of expanded clone.

D: .
J: TRBJ1-5
V: TRBV27
size: few
CDR3: CASSLSMGGGAGQPQHF
DNA: TGTGCCAGCAGTTTAAGTATGGGGGGGGGCGCCGGTCAGCCCCAGCATTTT

D: .
J: TRBJ2-2
V: TRBV5-1
size: .
CDR3: CASSQDSSAGELFF
DNA: TGCGCCAGCAGCCAGGACAGTTCGGCCGGGGAGCTGTTTTTT

D: TRBD1
J: TRBJ1-1
V: TRBV6-5
size: .
CDR3: CASSYKGQGNTEAFF
DNA: TGTGCCAGCAGTTACAAGGGACAGGGGAACACTGAAGCTTTCTTT

D: .
J: TRBJ2-7
V: TRBV7-2
size: .
CDR3: CASSLRPPADEQYF
DNA: TGTGCCAGCAGCTTGCGACCCCCGGCCGACGAGCAGTACTTC

D: .
J: TRBJ2-2
V: TRBV12-5
size: .
CDR3: CASGLVWELFF
DNA: TGTGCTAGTGGTTTGGTTTGGGAGCTGTTTTTT

D: TRBD2
J: TRBJ2-4
V: TRBV6-2/TRBV6-3
size: many
CDR3: CASGYTPVAGGQYF
DNA: TGTGCCAGCGGATACACCCCCGTCGCGGGAGGGCAGTACTTC

D: .
J: TRBJ2-3
V: TRBV2
size: few
CDR3: CASSLFAGRGTDTQYF
DNA: TGTGCCAGCAGTTTGTTCGCCGGAAGGGGAACAGATACGCAGTATTTT

D: .
J: TRBJ1-2
V: TRBV19
size: .
CDR3: CASRYGGYGYTF
DNA: TGTGCCAGTAGATATGGGGGATATGGCTACACCTTC

D: TRBD2
J: TRBJ2-1
V: TRBV20-1
size: once
CDR3: CSAPGGAGGGNEQFF
DNA: TGCAGTGCTCCCGGGGGGGCGGGGGGAGGTAATGAGCAGTTCTTC

D: .
J: TRBJ2-3
V: TRBV5-1
size: .
CDR3: CASSLVPSDTQYF
DNA: TGCGCCAGCAGCTTGGTACCCTCAGATACGCAGTATTTT

D: .
J: TRBJ1-2
V: TRBV20-1
size: .
CDR3: CSANPAGYNYGYTF
DNA: TGCAGTGCTAACCCGGCAGGGTATAACTATGGCTACACCTTC

D: TRBD1
J: TRBJ1-6
V: TRBV20-1
size: few
CDR3: CSALNRDRVNSPLHF
DNA: TGCAGTGCCCTTAACCGGGACAGGGTTAATTCACCCCTCCACTTT

D: .
J: TRBJ2-7
V: TRBV6-2/TRBV6-3
size: once
CDR3: CASSYWTNEQYF
DNA: TGTGCCAGCAGTTACTGGACTAACGAGCAGTACTTC

D: .
J: TRBJ2-3
V: TRBV19
size: few
CDR3: CASSIKVLDTQYF
DNA: TGTGCCAGTAGTATAAAAGTTTTAGATACGCAGTATTTT

D: .
J: TRBJ2-6
V: TRBV7-6
size: many
CDR3: CASSPDSSSSGANVLTF
DNA: TGTGCCAGCAGCCCCGACAGCTCTTCCTCTGGGGCCAACGTCCTGACTTTC

D: .
J: TRBJ2-5
V: TRBV12-3/TRBV12-4
size: .
CDR3: CASSLDPAETQYF
DNA: TGTGCCAGCAGTTTGGATCCGGCGGAGACCCAGTACTTC

D: .
J: TRBJ1-1
V: TRBV20-1
size: few
CDR3: CSALSSRGNTEAFF
DNA: TGCAGTGCCCTCTCAAGTAGGGGGAACACTGAAGCTTTCTTT

D: .
J: TRBJ1-4
V: TRBV12-3/TRBV12-4
size: .
CDR3: CASCAGWGEKLFF
DNA: TGTGCCAGCTGCGCCGGGTGGGGAGAAAAACTGTTTTTT

D: TRBD2
J: TRBJ2-7
V: TRBV24-1
size: few
CDR3: CATSSPGLAGIYEQYF
DNA: TGTGCCACCAGTTCTCCGGGACTAGCGGGGATCTACGAGCAGTACTTC

D: TRBD1
J: TRBJ1-3
V: TRBV7-2
size: few
CDR3: CASSDLQGAGNTIYF
DNA: TGTGCCAGCAGCGACCTTCAGGGGGCTGGAAACACCATATATTTT

D: TRBD1
J: TRBJ1-3
V: TRBV6-5
size: .
CDR3: CASGRGRRAGNTIYF
DNA: TGTGCCAGCGGCAGGGGGCGTAGGGCTGGAAACACCATATATTTT

D: .
J: TRBJ1-4
V: TRBV7-9
size: .
CDR3: CASSLLGGKLFF
DNA: TGTGCCAGCAGCTTACTGGGGGGAAAACTGTTTTTT

D: .
J: TRBJ1-5
V: TRBV20-1
size: .
CDR3: CSATETGRLDQPQHF
DNA: TGCAGTGCTACCGAGACGGGGCGTTTGGATCAGCCCCAGCATTTT

D: .
J: TRBJ1-4
V: TRBV12-3/TRBV12-4
size: many
CDR3: CASSLRGGDEKLFF
DNA: TGTGCCAGCAGTTTACGGGGGGGTGACGAAAAACTGTTTTTT

D: .
J: TRBJ2-2
V: TRBV11-2
size: .
CDR3: CASSFRLGPTTGELFF
DNA: TGTGCCAGCAGCTTCAGGTTGGGACCCACCACCGGGGAGCTGTTTTTT

D: TRBD2
J: TRBJ2-7
V: TRBV7-9
size: few
CDR3: CASSLVSSGRIEQYF
DNA: TGTGCCAGCAGCTTAGTTTCTAGCGGGAGGATCGAGCAGTACTTC

D: .
J: TRBJ1-3
V: TRBV12-5
size: few
CDR3: CASGLPRDTGNTIYF
DNA: TGTGCTAGTGGTTTGCCTAGGGACACCGGAAACACCATATATTTT

D: .
J: TRBJ2-4
V: TRBV12-3/TRBV12-4
size: .
CDR3: CASSKQGRGNIQYF
DNA: TGTGCCAGCAGCAAACAGGGTCGAGGGAACATTCAGTACTTC

D: .
J: TRBJ1-3
V: TRBV24-1
size: .
CDR3: CATSYGNTIYF
DNA: TGTGCCACCAGTTATGGAAACACCATATATTTT

D: .
J: TRBJ2-3
V: TRBV7-2
size: .
CDR3: CASSLGNPRDTQYF
DNA: TGTGCCAGCAGCTTAGGGAATCCCCGGGATACGCAGTATTTT

D: .
J: TRBJ2-5
V: TRBV20-1
size: .
CDR3: CSASVGGRETQYF
DNA: TGCAGTGCTAGCGTGGGGGGCCGGGAGACCCAGTACTTC

D: .
J: TRBJ1-1
V: TRBV5-1
size: few
CDR3: CASTAHRTDTEAFF
DNA: TGCGCCAGCACCGCCCATAGGACAGACACTGAAGCTTTCTTT

D: TRBD2
J: TRBJ2-6
V: TRBV7-2
size: few
CDR3: CASSAAAGNSGANVLTF
DNA: TGTGCCAGCAGCGCCGCAGCGGGGAACTCTGGGGCCAACGTCCTGACTTTC